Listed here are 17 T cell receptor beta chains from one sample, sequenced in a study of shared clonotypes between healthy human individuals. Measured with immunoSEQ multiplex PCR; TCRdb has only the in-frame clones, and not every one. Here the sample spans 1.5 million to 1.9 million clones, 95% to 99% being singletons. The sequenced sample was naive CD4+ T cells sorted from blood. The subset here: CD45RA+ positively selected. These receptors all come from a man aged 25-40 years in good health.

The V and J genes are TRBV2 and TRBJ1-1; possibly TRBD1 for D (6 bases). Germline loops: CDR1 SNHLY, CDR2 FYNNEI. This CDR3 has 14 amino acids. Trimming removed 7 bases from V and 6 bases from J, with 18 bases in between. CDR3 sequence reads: CASKLGQFLSEAFF. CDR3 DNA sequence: TGTGCCAGCAAATTAGGACAGTTTCTCTCTGAAGCTTTCTTT.

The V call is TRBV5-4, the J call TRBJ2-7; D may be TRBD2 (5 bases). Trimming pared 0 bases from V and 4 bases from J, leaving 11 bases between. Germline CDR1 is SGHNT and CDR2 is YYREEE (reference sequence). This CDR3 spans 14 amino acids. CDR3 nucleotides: TGTGCCAGCAGCTTGGAAGCGGCAGGTTACGAGCAGTACTTC. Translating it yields CASSLEAAGYEQYF.

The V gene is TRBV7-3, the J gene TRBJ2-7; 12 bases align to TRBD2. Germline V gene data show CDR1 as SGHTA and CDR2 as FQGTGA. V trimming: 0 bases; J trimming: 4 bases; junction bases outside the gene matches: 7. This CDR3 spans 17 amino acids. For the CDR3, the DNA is TGTGCCAGCAGCTTAACCCCGGGGACTAGCGGGCAGTACGAGCAGTACTTC. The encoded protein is CASSLTPGTSGQYEQYF.

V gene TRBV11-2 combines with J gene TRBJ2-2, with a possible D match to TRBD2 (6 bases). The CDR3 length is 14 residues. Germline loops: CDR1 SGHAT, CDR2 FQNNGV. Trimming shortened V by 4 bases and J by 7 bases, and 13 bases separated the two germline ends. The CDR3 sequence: CASSSVTGVGELFF. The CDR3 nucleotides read TGTGCCAGCAGCTCCGTAACGGGAGTCGGGGAGCTGTTTTTT. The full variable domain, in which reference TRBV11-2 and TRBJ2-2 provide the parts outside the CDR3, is EAGVAQSPRYKIIEKRQSVAFWCNPISGHATLYWYQQILGQGPKLLIQFQNNGVVDDSQLPKDRFSAERLKGVDSTLKIQPAKLEDSAVYLCASSSVTGVGELFFGEGSRLTVL.

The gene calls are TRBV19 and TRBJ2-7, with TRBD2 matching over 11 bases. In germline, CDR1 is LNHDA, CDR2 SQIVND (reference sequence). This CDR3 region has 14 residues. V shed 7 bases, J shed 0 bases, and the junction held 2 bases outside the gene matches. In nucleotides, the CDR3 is TGTGCCAGTACCACTAGCGGGGGCTCCTACGAGCAGTACTTC. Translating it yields CASTTSGGSYEQYF.

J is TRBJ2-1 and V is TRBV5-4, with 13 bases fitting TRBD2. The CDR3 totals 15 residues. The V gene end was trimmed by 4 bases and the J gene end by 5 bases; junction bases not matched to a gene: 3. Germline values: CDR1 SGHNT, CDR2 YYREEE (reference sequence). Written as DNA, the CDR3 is TGTGCCAGCAGCGCAGGACTAGCGGGAGACAATGAGCAGTTCTTC. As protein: CASSAGLAGDNEQFF.

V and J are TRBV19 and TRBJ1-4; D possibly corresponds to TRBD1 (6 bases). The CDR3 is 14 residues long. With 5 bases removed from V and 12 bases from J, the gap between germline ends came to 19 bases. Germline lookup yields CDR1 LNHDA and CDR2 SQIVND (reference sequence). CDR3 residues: CASSGTTGPSELFF. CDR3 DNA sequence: TGTGCCAGTAGTGGAACGACAGGACCCTCAGAACTGTTTTTT.

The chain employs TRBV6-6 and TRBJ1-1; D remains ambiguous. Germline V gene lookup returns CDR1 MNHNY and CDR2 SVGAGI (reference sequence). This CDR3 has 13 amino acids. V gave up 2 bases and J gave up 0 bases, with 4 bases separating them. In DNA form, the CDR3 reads TGTGCCAGCAGTTACGGTATGAACACTGAAGCTTTCTTT. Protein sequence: CASSYGMNTEAFF.

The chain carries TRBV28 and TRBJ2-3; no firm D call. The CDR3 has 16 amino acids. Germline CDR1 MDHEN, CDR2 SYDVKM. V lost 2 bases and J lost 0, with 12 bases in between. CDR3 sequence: CASSLGFARSTDTQYF. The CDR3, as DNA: TGTGCCAGCAGTTTAGGGTTCGCCAGGAGCACAGATACGCAGTATTTT.

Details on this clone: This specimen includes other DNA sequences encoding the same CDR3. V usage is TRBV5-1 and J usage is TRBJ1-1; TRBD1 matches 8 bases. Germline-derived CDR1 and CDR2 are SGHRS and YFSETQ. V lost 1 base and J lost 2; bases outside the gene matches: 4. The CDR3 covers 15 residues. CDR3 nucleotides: TGCGCCAGCAGCTTGTTGGGACAGGATAACACTGAAGCTTTCTTT. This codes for CASSLLGQDNTEAFF.

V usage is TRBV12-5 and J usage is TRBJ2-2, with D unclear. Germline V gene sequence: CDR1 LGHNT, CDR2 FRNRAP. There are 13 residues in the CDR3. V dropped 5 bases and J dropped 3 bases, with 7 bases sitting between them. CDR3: CASGLEDTGELFF. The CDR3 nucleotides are TGTGCTAGTGGTCTGGAAGACACCGGGGAGCTGTTTTTT.

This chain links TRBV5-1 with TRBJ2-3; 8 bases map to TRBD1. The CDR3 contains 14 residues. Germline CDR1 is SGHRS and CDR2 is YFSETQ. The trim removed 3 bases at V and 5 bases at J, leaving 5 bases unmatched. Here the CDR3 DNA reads TGCGCCAGCAGCTCCTCGACAGGGGTAGATACGCAGTATTTT. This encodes CASSSSTGVDTQYF.

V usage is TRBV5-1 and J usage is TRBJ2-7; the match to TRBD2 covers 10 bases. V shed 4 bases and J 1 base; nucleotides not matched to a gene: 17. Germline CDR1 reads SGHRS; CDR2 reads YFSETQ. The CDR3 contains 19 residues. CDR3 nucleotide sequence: TGCGCCAGCAGCCCTGAAACTCTAGCGGGAGTAAAGCGGTCCTACGAGCAGTACTTC. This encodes CASSPETLAGVKRSYEQYF.

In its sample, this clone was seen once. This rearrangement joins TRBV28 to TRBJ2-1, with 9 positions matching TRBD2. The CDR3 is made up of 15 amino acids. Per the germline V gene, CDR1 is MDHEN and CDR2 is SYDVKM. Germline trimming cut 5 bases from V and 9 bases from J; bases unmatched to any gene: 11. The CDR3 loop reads CASSLVGLASGEQFF. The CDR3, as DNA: TGTGCCAGCAGTCTGGTGGGACTAGCATCGGGTGAGCAGTTCTTC.

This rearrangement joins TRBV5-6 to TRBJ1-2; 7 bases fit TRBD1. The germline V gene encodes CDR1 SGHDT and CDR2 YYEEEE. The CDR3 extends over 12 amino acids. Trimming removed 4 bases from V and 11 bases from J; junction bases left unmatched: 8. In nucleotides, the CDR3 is TGTGCCAGCAGCGTAGAGACAGGGAGGTACACCTTC. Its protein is CASSVETGRYTF. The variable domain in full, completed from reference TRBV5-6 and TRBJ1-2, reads DAGVTQSPTHLIKTRGQQVTLRCSPKSGHDTVSWYQQALGQGPQFIFQYYEEEERQRGNFPDRFSGHQFPNYSSELNVNALLLGDSALYLCASSVETGRYTFGSGTRLTVV.

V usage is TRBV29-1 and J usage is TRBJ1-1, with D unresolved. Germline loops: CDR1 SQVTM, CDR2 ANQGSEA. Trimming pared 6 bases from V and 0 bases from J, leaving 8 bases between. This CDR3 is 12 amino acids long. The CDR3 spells CSVYQMNTEAFF. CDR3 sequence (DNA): TGCAGCGTATACCAGATGAACACTGAAGCTTTCTTT.

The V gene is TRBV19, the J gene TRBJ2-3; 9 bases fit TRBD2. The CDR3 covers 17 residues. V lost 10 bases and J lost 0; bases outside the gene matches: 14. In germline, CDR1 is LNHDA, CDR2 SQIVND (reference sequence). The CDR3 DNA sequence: TGTGCCACCATGCGGGGGGGAGTAAGGGCTAGCACAGATACGCAGTATTTT. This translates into CATMRGGVRASTDTQYF.